The 20 T cell receptor beta chains below were found in one sample sequenced in a study of blood T cell repertoires in COVID-19. Profiled with immunoSEQ multiplex PCR; TCRdb holds only in-frame clones, not every one. The sample lists 140,000 to 150,000 clones, over 80% occurring once. Material for sequencing was peripheral blood. These receptors came from a woman aged 50 to 65 with acute or convalescent COVID-19.

The rearrangement joins TRBV25-1 to TRBJ2-2, with TRBD1 matching 10 bases. Germline V gives CDR1 MGHDK, CDR2 SYGVNS. Unmatched junction bases numbered 4, after V lost 7 bases and J lost 5 bases. The CDR3 consists of 14 residues. The DNA for the CDR3 is TGTGCCAGCAAGGGACAGGGGAGGACCGGGGAGCTGTTTTTT. Amino acid sequence: CASKGQGRTGELFF. The complete variable domain, with remaining parts taken from reference TRBV25-1 and TRBJ2-2, reads EADIYQTPRYLVIGTGKKITLECSQTMGHDKMYWYQQDPGMELHLIHYSYGVNSTEKGDLSSESTVSRIRTEHFPLTLESARPSHTSQYLCASKGQGRTGELFFGEGSRLTVL.

The gene calls are TRBV2 and TRBJ1-2; maybe TRBD1 (5 bases). Germline CDR1 reads SNHLY; CDR2 reads FYNNEI. This CDR3 spans 14 amino acids. V dropped 7 bases and J dropped 7 bases, with 19 bases sitting between them. For the CDR3, the DNA is TGTGCCAGCAATCTCCAGGGTGAGACTTTTGGCTACACCTTC. Its translation is CASNLQGETFGYTF.

This sequence joins TRBV6-2 or TRBV6-3 and TRBJ2-3, with TRBD2 matching 11 bases. Germline CDR1 is MNHEY and CDR2 is SVGEGT. Unmatched junction bases numbered 4, after V lost 4 bases and J lost 1 base. The CDR3 extends over 16 amino acids. CDR3 coding DNA: TGTGCCAGCAGTTCAAATAGCGGGGGGGGCACAGATACGCAGTATTTT. Protein product: CASSSNSGGGTDTQYF.

V and J are TRBV2 and TRBJ1-1; possibly TRBD1 for D (6 bases). This CDR3 spans 13 amino acids. The V gene's germline CDR1 is SNHLY and CDR2 FYNNEI. V lost 6 bases and J lost 5, with 13 bases in between. CDR3 in DNA: TGTGCCAGCAGGAGCAGGGGAACTACTGAAGCTTTCTTT. Translated: CASRSRGTTEAFF.

In this sample, this clone turned up once. The chain combines TRBV7-2 with TRBJ1-2, with 7 bases matching TRBD1. The germline V gene encodes CDR1 SGHTA and CDR2 FQGNSA. There are 14 residues in the CDR3. Trimming at V came to 5 bases and at J to 2 bases, leaving 5 bases not matched to a gene. CDR3 loop: CASSVKGQNYGYTF. In DNA form, the CDR3 reads TGTGCCAGCAGCGTGAAGGGACAGAACTATGGCTACACCTTC. Looking up the rest from reference TRBV7-2 and TRBJ1-2 gives the full variable domain: GAGVSQSPSNKVTEKGKDVELRCDPISGHTALYWYRQSLGQGLEFLIYFQGNSAPDKSGLPSDRFSAERTGGSVSTLTIQRTQQEDSAVYLCASSVKGQNYGYTFGSGTRLTVV.

The V call is TRBV19, the J call TRBJ2-1; D is possibly TRBD2 (8 bases). The CDR3 sequence is 18 residues long. Trimming shortened V by 7 bases and J by 4 bases, and 26 bases separated the two germline ends. Germline V gene data show CDR1 as LNHDA and CDR2 as SQIVND (reference sequence). The CDR3 DNA reads TGTGCCAGTAATCACCGGGACAGAAGTCTAGCGGGTTACAATGAGCAGTTCTTC. It translates to CASNHRDRSLAGYNEQFF. The full variable domain, rest sourced from reference TRBV19 and TRBJ2-1, is DGGITQSPKYLFRKEGQNVTLSCEQNLNHDAMYWYRQDPGQGLRLIYYSQIVNDFQKGDIAEGYSVSREKKESFPLTVTSAQKNPTAFYLCASNHRDRSLAGYNEQFFGPGTRLTVL.

The J gene is TRBJ1-2, the V gene TRBV28, with D possibly TRBD1 on 6 matching bases. V shed 8 bases and J shed 1 base, with 8 bases lying between them. The CDR3 totals 12 residues. The V gene's germline CDR1 is MDHEN and CDR2 SYDVKM. CDR3 protein: CASRDINYGYTF. Written as DNA, the CDR3 is TGTGCCAGCCGGGACATTAACTATGGCTACACCTTC.

The chain uses TRBV28 and TRBJ2-7; TRBD1 matches 7 bases. V dropped 7 bases and J dropped 0; count of bases not matched to a gene: 6. The germline gives CDR1 MDHEN, CDR2 SYDVKM. The length of the CDR3 is 14 residues. This CDR3 is CASTLSGGSYEQYF. As DNA, the CDR3 is TGTGCCAGCACCCTATCAGGGGGCTCCTACGAGCAGTACTTC. The complete variable domain, with remaining parts taken from reference TRBV28 and TRBJ2-7, reads DVKVTQSSRYLVKRTGEKVFLECVQDMDHENMFWYRQDPGLGLRLIYFSYDVKMKEKGDIPEGYSVSREKKERFSLILESASTNQTSMYLCASTLSGGSYEQYFGPGTRLTVT.

This rearrangement joins TRBV4-1 to TRBJ1-2; 9 bases line up with TRBD1. V lost 3 bases, J lost 0 bases, and 11 bases stayed unmatched. The V gene's germline CDR1 is MGHRA and CDR2 YSYEKL. This CDR3 region has 18 residues. CDR3 protein: CASSQLPGQGSANYGYTF. In DNA, the CDR3 is TGCGCCAGCAGCCAGCTCCCGGGACAGGGCTCAGCTAACTATGGCTACACCTTC.

The chain employs TRBV2 and TRBJ1-2; TRBD1 matches at 7 bases. Germline V CDR1 and CDR2: SNHLY, FYNNEI. The V and J ends lost 6 bases and 8 bases, in that order; junction bases with no gene match: 12. The CDR3 loop spans 14 amino acids. The CDR3 DNA follows: TGTGCCAGCAGGGCACCGGACAGGTTAATCGGCTACACCTTC. Translated, it gives CASRAPDRLIGYTF.

The chain combines TRBV6-5 with TRBJ2-2; 10 bases agree with TRBD2. Germline V gene lookup returns CDR1 MNHEY and CDR2 SVGAGI. The V gene end was trimmed by 10 bases and the J gene end by 7 bases; junction bases not matched to a gene: 12. There are 15 residues in the CDR3. CDR3 loop: CANKGVIAGGGELFF. The CDR3 DNA reads TGTGCCAACAAGGGTGTGATAGCGGGAGGCGGGGAGCTGTTTTTT.

This sequence joins TRBV10-3 and TRBJ1-5; D may be TRBD1 (5 bases). The V gene lost 5 bases and the J gene lost 1 base, with 9 bases spanning the gap. The CDR3 runs to 14 residues. The germline V gene has CDR1 ENHRY and CDR2 SYGVKD. The CDR3 is CAISPTDSNQPQHF. DNA of the CDR3: TGTGCCATCAGTCCGACAGACAGCAATCAGCCCCAGCATTTT.

At least ten counts were recorded for this clone. The rearrangement links TRBV2 to TRBJ1-2; the D gene is possibly TRBD1 (5 bases). The germline CDR1 and CDR2 sequences are SNHLY and FYNNEI. The CDR3 extends over 14 amino acids. Trimming stripped 0 bases from V and 4 bases from J, with 9 bases between. CDR3 coding DNA: TGTGCCAGCAGTGAAGCGCAGGGTTGCTATGGCTACACCTTC. Translated: CASSEAQGCYGYTF. The complete variable domain, with remaining parts taken from reference TRBV2 and TRBJ1-2, reads EPEVTQTPSHQVTQMGQEVILRCVPISNHLYFYWYRQILGQKVEFLVSFYNNEISEKSEIFDDQFSVERPDGSNFTLKIRSTKLEDSAMYFCASSEAQGCYGYTFGSGTRLTVV.

The chain links TRBV5-4 to TRBJ1-2; D not resolved. The germline gives CDR1 SGHNT, CDR2 YYREEE (reference sequence). The V end was cut by 1 base, the J end by 8 bases, with 18 bases between. This CDR3 has 15 amino acids. CDR3 sequence (DNA): TGTGCCAGCAGCTTGAGGAGTGGCGGGTCTCGAGGCTACACCTTC. Translating it yields CASSLRSGGSRGYTF.

The rearrangement joins TRBV6-1 to TRBJ1-4, with D possibly being TRBD1 (5 bases). V lost 2 bases, J lost 6 bases, and 25 bases lay in between. The CDR3 consists of 19 residues. CDR1 and CDR2 (germline): MNHNS, SASEGT. Here the CDR3 reads CASSEKRARHEGRDEKLFF. DNA of the CDR3: TGTGCCAGCAGTGAAAAAAGGGCCCGACATGAGGGGAGGGATGAAAAACTGTTTTTT.

The gene calls are TRBV28 and TRBJ1-6, with 9 bases matching TRBD1. This CDR3 has 14 amino acids. V was pared by 7 bases and J by 10 bases, with 8 bases of the junction left unmatched. CDR1 MDHEN and CDR2 SYDVKM come from the germline V gene. In DNA, the CDR3 is TGTGCCAGCATTACAGGGGGCGGGGGGTCACCCCTCCACTTT. Translated: CASITGGGGSPLHF.

V and J are TRBV30 and TRBJ2-7; 9 bases match TRBD1. CDR1 GTSNPN and CDR2 SVGIG come from the germline V gene (reference sequence). This CDR3 region has 13 residues. Trimming took 2 bases from V and 5 from J; bases not matched to a gene: 4. For the CDR3, the DNA is TGTGCCTGGAGTAGGGACAGGGAAGACGAGCAGTACTTC. The encoded protein is CAWSRDREDEQYF. Drawing the rest from reference TRBV30 and TRBJ2-7, the complete variable domain is SQTIHQWPATLVQPVGSPLSLECTVEGTSNPNLYWYRQAAGRGLQLLFYSVGIGQISSEVPQNLSASRPQDRQFILSSKKLLLSDSGFYLCAWSRDREDEQYFGPGTRLTVT.

The genes are TRBV5-1 and TRBJ1-2; TRBD1 matches at 8 bases. Germline V gives CDR1 SGHRS, CDR2 YFSETQ. Trimming took 4 bases from V and 8 from J; bases not matched to a gene: 19. The CDR3 is made up of 17 amino acids. Written as DNA, the CDR3 is TGCGCCAGCAGCGCGGCGACGACCCAACAGGGGGAAAACGGCTACACCTTC. Its translation is CASSAATTQQGENGYTF.

The J gene is TRBJ1-1, the V gene TRBV5-1, with 7 bases fitting TRBD1. The germline V gene has CDR1 SGHRS and CDR2 YFSETQ. Unmatched junction bases numbered 15, after V lost 0 bases and J lost 4 bases. The CDR3 extends over 18 amino acids. As DNA, the CDR3 is TGCGCCAGCAGCTTGGTCCCCAGGGACAGAAACGAGTTCACTGAAGCTTTCTTT. It codes for CASSLVPRDRNEFTEAFF.

The rearrangement uses TRBV27 and TRBJ2-3; no clear D. The germline V and J ends were trimmed by 3 bases and 1 base, with 5 bases remaining between them. The length of the CDR3 is 13 residues. The germline CDR1 and CDR2 sequences are MNHEY and SMNVEV (reference sequence). The CDR3 region is CASSFPGTDTQYF. In DNA form, the CDR3 reads TGTGCCAGCAGTTTCCCGGGCACAGATACGCAGTATTTT.